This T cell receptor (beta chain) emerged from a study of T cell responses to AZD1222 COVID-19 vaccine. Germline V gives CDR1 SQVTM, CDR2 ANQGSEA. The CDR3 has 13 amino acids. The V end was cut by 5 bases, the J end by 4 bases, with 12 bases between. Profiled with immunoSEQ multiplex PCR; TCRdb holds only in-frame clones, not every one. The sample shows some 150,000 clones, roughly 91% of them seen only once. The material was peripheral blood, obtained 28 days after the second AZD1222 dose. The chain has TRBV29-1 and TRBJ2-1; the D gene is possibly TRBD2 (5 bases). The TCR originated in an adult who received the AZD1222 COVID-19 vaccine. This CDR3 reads CSVLDWTYNEQFF. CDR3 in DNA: TGCAGCGTTCTTGACTGGACTTACAATGAGCAGTTCTTC.